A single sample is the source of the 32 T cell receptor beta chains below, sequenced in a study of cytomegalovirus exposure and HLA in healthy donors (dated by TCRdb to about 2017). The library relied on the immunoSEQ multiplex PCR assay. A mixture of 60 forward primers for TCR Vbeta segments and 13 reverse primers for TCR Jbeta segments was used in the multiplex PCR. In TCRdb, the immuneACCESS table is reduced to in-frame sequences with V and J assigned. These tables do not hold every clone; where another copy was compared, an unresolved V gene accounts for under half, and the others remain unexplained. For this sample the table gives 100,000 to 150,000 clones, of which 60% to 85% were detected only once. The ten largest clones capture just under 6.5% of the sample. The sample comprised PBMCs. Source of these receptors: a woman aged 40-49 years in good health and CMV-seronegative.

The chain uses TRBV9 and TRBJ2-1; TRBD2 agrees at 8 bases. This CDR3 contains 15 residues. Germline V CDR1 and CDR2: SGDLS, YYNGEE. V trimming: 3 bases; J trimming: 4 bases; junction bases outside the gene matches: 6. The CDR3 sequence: CASSGSGSSYNEQFF. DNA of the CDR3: TGTGCCAGCAGCGGAAGCGGGAGTAGTTACAATGAGCAGTTCTTC.

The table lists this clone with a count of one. CDR3 in DNA: TGTGCCAGCAGTTTACCGAACCCAGGGGTTGGCTATGGCTACACCTTC. Translated, it gives CASSLPNPGVGYGYTF. The genes are TRBV28 and TRBJ1-2, with a weak D call TRBD1 (6 bases). The CDR3 has 16 residues. The ends were cut back, 2 bases at V and 4 bases at J, with 17 bases in the middle. CDR1 MDHEN and CDR2 SYDVKM come from the germline V gene.

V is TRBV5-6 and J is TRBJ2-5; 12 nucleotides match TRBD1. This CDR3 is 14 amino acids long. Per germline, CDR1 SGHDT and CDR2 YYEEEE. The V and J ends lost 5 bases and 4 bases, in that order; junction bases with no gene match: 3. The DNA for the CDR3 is TGTGCCAGCAGTTGGGACAGGGGGCTAGAGACCCAGTACTTC. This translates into CASSWDRGLETQYF.

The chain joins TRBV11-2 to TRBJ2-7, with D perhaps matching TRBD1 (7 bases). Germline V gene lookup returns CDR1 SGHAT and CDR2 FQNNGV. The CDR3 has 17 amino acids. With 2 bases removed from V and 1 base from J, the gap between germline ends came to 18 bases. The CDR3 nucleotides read TGTGCCAGCAGCTTACGGCAGTGGCAGGGGGGTTCCTACGAGCAGTACTTC. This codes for CASSLRQWQGGSYEQYF. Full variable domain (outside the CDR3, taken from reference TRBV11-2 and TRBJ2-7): EAGVAQSPRYKIIEKRQSVAFWCNPISGHATLYWYQQILGQGPKLLIQFQNNGVVDDSQLPKDRFSAERLKGVDSTLKIQPAKLEDSAVYLCASSLRQWQGGSYEQYFGPGTRLTVT.

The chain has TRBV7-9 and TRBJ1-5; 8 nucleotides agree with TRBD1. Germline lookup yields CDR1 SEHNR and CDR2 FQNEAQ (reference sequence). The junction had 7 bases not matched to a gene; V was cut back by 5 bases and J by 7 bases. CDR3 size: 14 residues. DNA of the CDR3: TGTGCCAGCAGCCGGGGACAGGAGGGACAGCCCCAGCATTTT. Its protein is CASSRGQEGQPQHF.

CDR3 in DNA: TGTGCCAGCAGCCAACAGGGAAAAGAGACCCAGTACTTC. It specifies CASSQQGKETQYF. The genes are TRBV5-4 and TRBJ2-5; maybe TRBD1 (6 bases). Trimming shortened V by 4 bases and J by 3 bases, and 10 bases separated the two germline ends. Germline V gene lookup returns CDR1 SGHNT and CDR2 YYREEE (reference sequence). The CDR3 contains 13 residues.

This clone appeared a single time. The DNA of the CDR3 is TGCGCCAGCAGCCCGCAGGGGCTTGCCTATAATTCACCCCTCCACTTT. This gives the protein CASSPQGLAYNSPLHF. The chain employs TRBV4-1 and TRBJ1-6; D possibly corresponds to TRBD1 (6 bases). CDR3 length: 16 residues. Germline values: CDR1 MGHRA, CDR2 YSYEKL. V lost 4 bases, J lost 2 bases, and 12 bases lay in between.

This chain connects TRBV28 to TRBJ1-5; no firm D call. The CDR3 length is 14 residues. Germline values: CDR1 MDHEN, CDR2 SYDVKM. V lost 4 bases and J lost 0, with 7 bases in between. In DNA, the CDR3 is TGTGCCAGCAGTTCTCTACCTAGCAATCAGCCCCAGCATTTT. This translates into CASSSLPSNQPQHF.

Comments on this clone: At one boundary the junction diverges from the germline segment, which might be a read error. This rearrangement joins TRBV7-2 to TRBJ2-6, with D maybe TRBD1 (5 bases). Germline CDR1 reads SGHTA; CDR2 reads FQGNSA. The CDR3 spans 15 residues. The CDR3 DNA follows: TGTGCCAGCAGCTTCTGGTACTCTGGGGCCAACGGCCTGACTTTC. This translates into CASSFWYSGANGLTF.

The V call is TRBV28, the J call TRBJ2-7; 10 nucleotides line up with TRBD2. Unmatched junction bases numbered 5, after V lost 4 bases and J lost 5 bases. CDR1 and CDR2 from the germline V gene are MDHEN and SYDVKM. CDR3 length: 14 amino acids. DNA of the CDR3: TGTGCCAGCAGTTATCCTAGCGGGAGCCACGAGCAGTACTTC. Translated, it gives CASSYPSGSHEQYF.

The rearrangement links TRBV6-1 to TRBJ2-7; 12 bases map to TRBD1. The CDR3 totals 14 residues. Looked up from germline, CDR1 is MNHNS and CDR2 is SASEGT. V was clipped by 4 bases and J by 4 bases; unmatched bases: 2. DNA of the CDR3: TGTGCCAGCAGTGTGGGACAGGGGGCATACGAGCAGTACTTC. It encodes CASSVGQGAYEQYF.

Written as DNA, the CDR3 is TGTGCCATCACCACACAGGGGCGGAACACTGAAGCTTTCTTT. This translates into CAITTQGRNTEAFF. J is TRBJ1-1 and V is TRBV10-3, with 7 bases lining up with TRBD1. This CDR3 has 14 amino acids. J was trimmed by 1 base and V by 7 bases; bases with no gene match: 6. Per germline, CDR1 ENHRY and CDR2 SYGVKD.

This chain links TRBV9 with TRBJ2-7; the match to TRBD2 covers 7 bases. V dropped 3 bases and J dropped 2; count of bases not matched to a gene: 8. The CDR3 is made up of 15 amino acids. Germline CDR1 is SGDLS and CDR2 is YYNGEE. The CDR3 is CASSDGSGQTYEQYF. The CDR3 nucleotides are TGTGCCAGCAGCGATGGTAGCGGGCAGACCTACGAGCAGTACTTC.

CDR3 sequence: CSARDRNPQYF. The CDR3 bases are TGCAGTGCCCGAGACAGGAATCCCCAGTACTTC. The chain recombines TRBV20-1 with TRBJ2-5, with a weak D call TRBD1 (6 bases). The CDR3 has 11 amino acids. The germline V and J ends were trimmed by 6 bases and 9 bases, with 14 bases remaining between them. Germline lookup yields CDR1 DFQATT and CDR2 SNEGSKA (reference sequence).

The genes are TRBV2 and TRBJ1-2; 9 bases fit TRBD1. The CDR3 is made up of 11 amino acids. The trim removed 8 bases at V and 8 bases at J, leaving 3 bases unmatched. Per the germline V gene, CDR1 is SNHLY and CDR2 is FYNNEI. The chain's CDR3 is CASGTGQGYTF. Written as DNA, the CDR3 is TGTGCCAGCGGGACAGGGCAAGGCTACACCTTC.

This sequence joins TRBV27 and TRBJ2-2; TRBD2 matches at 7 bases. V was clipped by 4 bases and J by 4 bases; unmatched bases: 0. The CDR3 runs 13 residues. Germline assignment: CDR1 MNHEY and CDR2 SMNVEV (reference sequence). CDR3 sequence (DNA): TGTGCCAGCAGTTGGGGGGGCACCGGGGAGCTGTTTTTT. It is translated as CASSWGGTGELFF.

CDR3 sequence (DNA): TGTGCCAGCAGCTTCGGTCCCATACCAGGGGGCTACACCTTC. Translation gives CASSFGPIPGGYTF. V usage is TRBV5-4 and J usage is TRBJ1-2; D perhaps matches TRBD1 (5 bases). Trimming stripped 2 bases from V and 8 bases from J, with 16 bases between. Germline values: CDR1 SGHNT, CDR2 YYREEE (reference sequence). The CDR3 totals 14 residues.

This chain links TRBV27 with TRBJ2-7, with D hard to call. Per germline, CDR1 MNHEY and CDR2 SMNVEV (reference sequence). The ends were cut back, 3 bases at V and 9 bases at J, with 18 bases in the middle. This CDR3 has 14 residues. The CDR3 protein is CASSFAPRSARQYF. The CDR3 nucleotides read TGTGCCAGCAGTTTCGCCCCGCGGTCGGCAAGGCAGTACTTC.

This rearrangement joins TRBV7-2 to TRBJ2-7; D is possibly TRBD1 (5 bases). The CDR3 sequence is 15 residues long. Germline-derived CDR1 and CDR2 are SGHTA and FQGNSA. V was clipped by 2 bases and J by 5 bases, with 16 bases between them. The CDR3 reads CASSLTVAQGNEQYF. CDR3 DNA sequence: TGTGCCAGCAGCTTAACCGTCGCGCAGGGCAACGAGCAGTACTTC.

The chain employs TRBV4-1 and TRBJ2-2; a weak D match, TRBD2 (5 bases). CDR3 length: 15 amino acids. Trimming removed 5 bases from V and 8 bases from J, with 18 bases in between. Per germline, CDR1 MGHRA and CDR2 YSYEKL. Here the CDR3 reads CASSYRDTPLGELFF. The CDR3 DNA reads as TGCGCCAGCAGCTATCGGGATACTCCTTTGGGGGAGCTGTTTTTT.

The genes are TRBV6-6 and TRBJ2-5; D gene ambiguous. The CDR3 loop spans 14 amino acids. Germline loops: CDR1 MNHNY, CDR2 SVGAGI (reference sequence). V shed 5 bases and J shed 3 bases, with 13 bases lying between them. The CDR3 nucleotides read TGTGCCAGCAGTACCCGAGGTAAAGAAGAGACCCAGTACTTC. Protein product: CASSTRGKEETQYF.

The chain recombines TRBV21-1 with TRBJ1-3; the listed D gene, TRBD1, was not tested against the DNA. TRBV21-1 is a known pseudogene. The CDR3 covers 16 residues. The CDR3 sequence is CASSMNRNTSGNTIYF. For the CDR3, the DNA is TGTGCCAGCAGCATGAACAGGAATACCTCTGGAAACACCATATATTTT.

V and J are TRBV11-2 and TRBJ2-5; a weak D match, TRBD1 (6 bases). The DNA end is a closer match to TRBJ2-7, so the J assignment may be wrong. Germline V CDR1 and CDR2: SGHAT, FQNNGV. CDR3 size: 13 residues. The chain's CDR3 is CARRQATHYEQYF. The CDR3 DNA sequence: TGTGCCAGGAGACAGGCTACGCACTACGAGCAGTACTTC.

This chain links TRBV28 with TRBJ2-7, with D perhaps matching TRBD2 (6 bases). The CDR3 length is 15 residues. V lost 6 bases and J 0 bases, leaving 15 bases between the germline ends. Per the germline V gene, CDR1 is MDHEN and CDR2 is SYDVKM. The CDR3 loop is CASRTRAGYSYEQYF. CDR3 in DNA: TGTGCCAGCAGGACAAGAGCGGGCTACTCCTACGAGCAGTACTTC.

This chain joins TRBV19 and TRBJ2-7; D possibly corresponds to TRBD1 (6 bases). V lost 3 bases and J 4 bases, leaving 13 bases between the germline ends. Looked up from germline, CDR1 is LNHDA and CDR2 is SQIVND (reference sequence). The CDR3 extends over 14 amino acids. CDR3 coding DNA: TGTGCCAGTAGTATTCCAGGGGTCGGTTACGAGCAGTACTTC. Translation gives CASSIPGVGYEQYF.

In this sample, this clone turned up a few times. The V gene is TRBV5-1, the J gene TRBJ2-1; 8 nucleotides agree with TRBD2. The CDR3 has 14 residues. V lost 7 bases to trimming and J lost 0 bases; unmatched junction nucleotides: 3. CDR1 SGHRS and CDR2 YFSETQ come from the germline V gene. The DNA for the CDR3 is TGCGCCAGCTCCAGCGGGAGCTCCTACAATGAGCAGTTCTTC. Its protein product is CASSSGSSYNEQFF.

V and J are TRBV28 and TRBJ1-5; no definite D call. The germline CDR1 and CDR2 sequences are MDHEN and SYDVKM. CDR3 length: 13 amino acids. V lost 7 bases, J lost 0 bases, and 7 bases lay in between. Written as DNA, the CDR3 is TGTGCCAGCAAGAGTTATAGCAATCAGCCCCAGCATTTT. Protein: CASKSYSNQPQHF.

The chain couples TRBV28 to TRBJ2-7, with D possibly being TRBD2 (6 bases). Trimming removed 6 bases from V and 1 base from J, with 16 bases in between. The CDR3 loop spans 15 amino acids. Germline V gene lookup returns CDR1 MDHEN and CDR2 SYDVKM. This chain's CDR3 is CASRSGGSPSYEQYF. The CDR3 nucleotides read TGTGCCAGCAGAAGTGGGGGGAGTCCGTCCTACGAGCAGTACTTC.

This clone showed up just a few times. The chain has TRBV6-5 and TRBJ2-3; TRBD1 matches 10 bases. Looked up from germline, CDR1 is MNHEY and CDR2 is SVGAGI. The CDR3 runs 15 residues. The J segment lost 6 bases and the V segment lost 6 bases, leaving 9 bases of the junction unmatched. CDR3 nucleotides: TGTGCCAGCAGCCAGGGACAGGGGCGTCCCGATACGCAGTATTTT. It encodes CASSQGQGRPDTQYF.

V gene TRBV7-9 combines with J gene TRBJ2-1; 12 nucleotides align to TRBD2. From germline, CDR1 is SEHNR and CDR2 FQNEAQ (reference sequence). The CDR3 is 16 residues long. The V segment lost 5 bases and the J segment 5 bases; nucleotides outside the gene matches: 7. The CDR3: CASSKLAGGPHNEQFF. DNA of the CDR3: TGTGCCAGCAGCAAACTAGCGGGAGGCCCCCACAATGAGCAGTTCTTC.

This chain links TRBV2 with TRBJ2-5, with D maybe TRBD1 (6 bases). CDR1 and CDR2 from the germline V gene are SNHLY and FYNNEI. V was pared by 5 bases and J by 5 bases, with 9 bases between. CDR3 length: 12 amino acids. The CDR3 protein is CASSPQGETQYF. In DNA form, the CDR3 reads TGTGCCAGCAGTCCCCAGGGGGAGACCCAGTACTTC.

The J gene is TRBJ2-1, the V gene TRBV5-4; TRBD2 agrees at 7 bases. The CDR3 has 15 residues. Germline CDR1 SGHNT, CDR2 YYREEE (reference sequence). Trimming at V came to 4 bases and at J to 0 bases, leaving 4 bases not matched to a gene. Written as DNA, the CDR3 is TGTGCCAGCAGCCCTGGCGGGAGCTCCTACAATGAGCAGTTCTTC. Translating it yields CASSPGGSSYNEQFF.